This entry lists 28 T cell receptor beta chains sequenced from one sample in a study of T cells after yellow fever vaccination. From the 5' RACE reads, TCRdb called clonotypes with MiXCR, one entry per CDR3 protein. The sample includes roughly 500,000 distinct CDR3 sequences, roughly a fifth seen only once; the top ten take 14%. The starting material was PBMCs, obtained 15 days after the yellow fever booster vaccination. Receptors originate from a young man who received the YFV17D yellow fever vaccine.

This clonotype was counted between two and nine times. This rearrangement joins TRBV18 to TRBJ2-7; 9 bases are a match to TRBD1. This CDR3 spans 14 amino acids. Germline-derived CDR1 and CDR2 are KGHSH and LQKENI. With V trimmed by 1 base and J by 7 bases, 5 bases remained unmatched. CDR3 coding DNA: TGTGCCAGCTCACCACGGACAGGGGATGGGGAGCAGTACTTC. The encoded protein is CASSPRTGDGEQYF.

In this sample, this clonotype turned up a few times. The rearrangement uses TRBV5-1 and TRBJ1-2; 12 positions match TRBD1. The J segment lost 7 bases and the V segment lost 4 bases, leaving 2 bases of the junction unmatched. The CDR3 runs to 13 residues. Germline loops: CDR1 SGHRS, CDR2 YFSETQ. The CDR3 bases are TGCGCCAGCAGCCGGGACAGGGGGCCTGGCTACACCTTC. Translated: CASSRDRGPGYTF. The full variable domain, rest sourced from reference TRBV5-1 and TRBJ1-2, is KAGVTQTPRYLIKTRGQQVTLSCSPISGHRSVSWYQQTPGQGLQFLFEYFSETQRNKGNFPGRFSGRQFSNSRSEMNVSTLELGDSALYLCASSRDRGPGYTFGSGTRLTVV.

This clonotype appeared a few times. V is TRBV30 and J is TRBJ2-1; D not certain. The CDR3 length is 12 residues. V was trimmed by 5 bases and J by 0 bases, leaving 5 bases between them. Germline CDR1 GTSNPN, CDR2 SVGIG (reference sequence). The CDR3 sequence: CAWEDSYNEQFF. The DNA of the CDR3 is TGTGCCTGGGAAGACTCCTACAATGAGCAGTTCTTC.

The rearrangement links TRBV30 to TRBJ1-2; TRBD1 matches at 8 bases. V trimming: 6 bases; J trimming: 4 bases; junction bases outside the gene matches: 7. Per the germline V gene, CDR1 is GTSNPN and CDR2 is SVGIG (reference sequence). There are 13 residues in the CDR3. CDR3 loop: CACEDRAVYGYTF. For the CDR3, the DNA is TGTGCCTGTGAGGACAGGGCCGTCTATGGCTACACCTTC. The whole variable domain, remainder taken from reference TRBV30 and TRBJ1-2, is SQTIHQWPATLVQPVGSPLSLECTVEGTSNPNLYWYRQAAGRGLQLLFYSVGIGQISSEVPQNLSASRPQDRQFILSSKKLLLSDSGFYLCACEDRAVYGYTFGSGTRLTVV.

The chain employs TRBV28 and TRBJ1-2; unclear D gene. The V and J ends lost 2 bases and 7 bases respectively, with 8 bases between them. There are 12 residues in the CDR3. Per the germline V gene, CDR1 is MDHEN and CDR2 is SYDVKM. The CDR3: CASSLKGFGYTF. In nucleotides, the CDR3 is TGTGCCAGCAGTTTAAAAGGGTTTGGCTACACCTTC.

This chain connects TRBV11-2 to TRBJ2-7, with 7 bases fitting TRBD1. Germline V gives CDR1 SGHAT, CDR2 FQNNGV. J lost 9 bases, V lost 1 base, and 12 bases had no gene match. This CDR3 comprises 15 residues. The CDR3 sequence is CASSLADRRMGAQYF. CDR3 nucleotides: TGTGCCAGCAGCTTAGCGGACAGGCGAATGGGCGCGCAGTACTTC.

The chain carries TRBV7-2 and TRBJ2-1; tentative D call: TRBD2 (6 bases). V shed 5 bases and J shed 15 bases, with 20 bases lying between them. The CDR3 loop spans 13 amino acids. The germline CDR1 and CDR2 sequences are SGHTA and FQGNSA. The CDR3 sequence: CASSRLQDSEGFF. Here the CDR3 DNA reads TGTGCCAGCAGCCGATTACAGGACTCGGAGGGGTTCTTC.

There are many counts of this clonotype. V and J are TRBV12-3 or TRBV12-4 and TRBJ1-1; D remains ambiguous. The V gene lost 3 bases and the J gene lost 1 base, with 9 bases spanning the gap. The CDR3 extends over 14 amino acids. In nucleotides, the CDR3 is TGTGCCAGCAGTTTCCGGGGAGGGAACACTGAAGCTTTCTTT. Translating it yields CASSFRGGNTEAFF.

This chain uses TRBV7-8 with TRBJ2-1; D is unclear. The germline gives CDR1 SGHVS, CDR2 FQNEAQ. The CDR3 runs 14 residues. V was pared by 6 bases and J by 4 bases, with 13 bases between. This chain's CDR3 is CASRDVGPYNEQFF. DNA for the CDR3: TGTGCCAGCAGGGACGTGGGTCCTTACAATGAGCAGTTCTTC.

The rearrangement links TRBV7-9 to TRBJ2-7; no definite D call. V lost 4 bases and J 4 bases, leaving 11 bases between the germline ends. The length of the CDR3 is 13 residues. Germline loops: CDR1 SEHNR, CDR2 FQNEAQ (reference sequence). This CDR3 is CASSSDLRYEQYF. CDR3 nucleotide sequence: TGTGCCAGCAGCTCGGACCTGAGGTACGAGCAGTACTTC. The complete variable domain, with remaining parts taken from reference TRBV7-9 and TRBJ2-7, reads DTGVSQNPRHKITKRGQNVTFRCDPISEHNRLYWYRQTLGQGPEFLTYFQNEAQLEKSRLLSDRFSAERPKGSFSTLEIQRTEQGDSAMYLCASSSDLRYEQYFGPGTRLTVT.

The V call is TRBV7-2, the J call TRBJ2-7; D uncertain. Germline assignment: CDR1 SGHTA and CDR2 FQGNSA. CDR3 length: 15 residues. The germline V and J ends were trimmed by 2 bases and 0 bases, with 11 bases remaining between them. The DNA for the CDR3 is TGTGCCAGCAGCTTACGGCAGCAGCTCTCCTACGAGCAGTACTTC. Its translation: CASSLRQQLSYEQYF.

J is TRBJ2-1 and V is TRBV10-3, with D possibly TRBD1 on 7 matching bases. Germline loops: CDR1 ENHRY, CDR2 SYGVKD. CDR3 length: 15 residues. V was shortened by 11 bases and J by 0 bases, with 17 bases between the two germline ends. The chain's CDR3 is CASQGRDSSYNEQFF. In DNA form, the CDR3 reads TGTGCCTCCCAGGGGCGGGACAGCTCCTACAATGAGCAGTTCTTC.

The chain is built from TRBV12-3 or TRBV12-4 and TRBJ2-7; D gene uncertain. The CDR3 spans 15 residues. Deletions cut 1 base from V and 2 bases from J, with 12 bases between. The CDR3 region is CASSLEPVIAYEQYF. CDR3 in DNA: TGTGCCAGCAGTTTAGAACCCGTGATAGCCTACGAGCAGTACTTC.

The chain links TRBV20-1 to TRBJ2-1; 10 nucleotides match TRBD1. Trimming cost V 5 bases and J 6 bases; bases outside gene matches: 10. Germline V CDR1 and CDR2: DFQATT, SNEGSKA (reference sequence). There are 15 residues in the CDR3. This CDR3 reads CSASPGTGAANEQFF. CDR3 nucleotides: TGCAGTGCTTCTCCCGGGACAGGGGCCGCCAATGAGCAGTTCTTC.

This clonotype has only one observation. The J gene is TRBJ2-3, the V gene TRBV30; TRBD2 matches at 9 bases. Germline-derived CDR1 and CDR2 are GTSNPN and SVGIG (reference sequence). V was clipped by 0 bases and J by 2 bases; unmatched bases: 6. This CDR3 contains 16 residues. CDR3 sequence (DNA): TGTGCCTGGAGTGTAGGTCTAGCGGGATACACAGATACGCAGTATTTT. The encoded protein is CAWSVGLAGYTDTQYF. The complete variable domain, with remaining parts taken from reference TRBV30 and TRBJ2-3, reads SQTIHQWPATLVQPVGSPLSLECTVEGTSNPNLYWYRQAAGRGLQLLFYSVGIGQISSEVPQNLSASRPQDRQFILSSKKLLLSDSGFYLCAWSVGLAGYTDTQYFGPGTRLTVL.

The chain employs TRBV7-2 and TRBJ2-3; no reliable D call. Deletions cut 6 bases from V and 2 bases from J, with 9 bases between. Looked up from germline, CDR1 is SGHTA and CDR2 is FQGNSA. The CDR3 spans 13 residues. Written as DNA, the CDR3 is TGTGCCAGCAGGGGTGAGAACACAGATACGCAGTATTTT. It yields the protein CASRGENTDTQYF.

The V call is TRBV20-1, the J call TRBJ2-1; D is perhaps TRBD1 (5 bases). CDR3 size: 14 residues. CDR1 DFQATT and CDR2 SNEGSKA come from the germline V gene (reference sequence). The V and J ends lost 6 bases and 6 bases respectively, with 18 bases between them. As DNA, the CDR3 is TGCAGTGCAAAGAAAGGGGCGATTTCCAATGAGCAGTTCTTC. Its translation: CSAKKGAISNEQFF.

V and J are TRBV5-4 and TRBJ2-7, with 8 bases that match TRBD1. The ends lost 1 base at V and 7 bases at J; junction bases unmatched: 7. Germline V gene lookup returns CDR1 SGHNT and CDR2 YYREEE (reference sequence). The CDR3 is made up of 14 amino acids. The CDR3 DNA sequence: TGTGCCAGCAGCTTGAACAGGGGGTATTTAGAGCAGTACTTC. Protein sequence: CASSLNRGYLEQYF.

About this clonotype: One end of the junction is discordant with germline, which a read error may explain. This chain connects TRBV5-1 to TRBJ2-1, with 8 bases fitting TRBD1. Germline lookup yields CDR1 SGHRS and CDR2 YFSETQ. CDR3 length: 14 residues. CDR3 protein: CASSEGQEGGERFF. The DNA of the CDR3 is TGCGCCAGCAGCGAGGGACAGGAGGGTGGTGAGCGGTTCTTC. Full variable domain (missing parts from reference TRBV5-1 and TRBJ2-1): KAGVTQTPRYLIKTRGQQVTLSCSPISGHRSVSWYQQTPGQGLQFLFEYFSETQRNKGNFPGRFSGRQFSNSRSEMNVSTLELGDSALYLCASSEGQEGGERFFGPGTRLTVL.

The gene calls are TRBV5-1 and TRBJ2-2, with D unclear. Germline CDR1 is SGHRS and CDR2 is YFSETQ. The length of the CDR3 is 12 residues. The V end was cut by 2 bases, the J end by 6 bases, with 5 bases between. CDR3 residues: CASSFTPGELFF. CDR3 coding DNA: TGCGCCAGCAGCTTTACCCCCGGGGAGCTGTTTTTT.

A few counts support this clonotype. V and J are TRBV27 and TRBJ2-4; D remains unclear. Germline V gene lookup returns CDR1 MNHEY and CDR2 SMNVEV (reference sequence). The CDR3 covers 13 residues. The ends were cut back, 4 bases at V and 7 bases at J, with 11 bases in the middle. This CDR3 is CASSSSHANIQYF. CDR3 sequence (DNA): TGTGCCAGCAGTTCAAGCCACGCCAACATTCAGTACTTC.

The chain uses TRBV7-2 and TRBJ2-7, with 7 bases fitting TRBD2. V lost 7 bases and J lost 3; bases outside the gene matches: 6. Germline V gene sequence: CDR1 SGHTA, CDR2 FQGNSA. This CDR3 region has 13 residues. DNA of the CDR3: TGTGCCAGCAAAAAGCGGGAAAGCTACGAGCAGTACTTC. This codes for CASKKRESYEQYF.

This chain links TRBV7-2 with TRBJ2-2; D not certain. This CDR3 is 14 amino acids long. Germline loops: CDR1 SGHTA, CDR2 FQGNSA. Trimming took off 2 bases at V and 7 bases at J, with 11 bases between the two ends. The CDR3 protein is CASSLLPTDGELFF. CDR3 DNA: TGTGCCAGCAGCTTACTCCCGACTGACGGGGAGCTGTTTTTT. Based on the CDR3 plus reference TRBV7-2 and TRBJ2-2, the full variable domain is GAGVSQSPSNKVTEKGKDVELRCDPISGHTALYWYRQSLGQGLEFLIYFQGNSAPDKSGLPSDRFSAERTGGSVSTLTIQRTQQEDSAVYLCASSLLPTDGELFFGEGSRLTVL.

In its sample, this clonotype was seen many times. The chain recombines TRBV28 with TRBJ2-7, with D unresolved. CDR3 length equals 15 residues. CDR1 and CDR2 (germline): MDHEN, SYDVKM. The germline V and J ends were trimmed by 4 bases and 1 base, with 14 bases remaining between them. The DNA of the CDR3 is TGTGCCAGCAGTTGGACGTCGCGTGGATCCTACGAGCAGTACTTC. Amino acids: CASSWTSRGSYEQYF.

The sample holds a few counts of this clonotype. V is TRBV19 and J is TRBJ2-1, with 11 bases identical to TRBD2. There are 13 residues in the CDR3. Germline V gene lookup returns CDR1 LNHDA and CDR2 SQIVND (reference sequence). V shed 8 bases, J shed 5 bases, and the junction held 2 bases outside the gene matches. The CDR3 here is CASVLAGDNEQFF. The CDR3 DNA follows: TGTGCCAGTGTACTAGCGGGGGACAATGAGCAGTTCTTC.

The V gene is TRBV12-3 or TRBV12-4, the J gene TRBJ1-5, with D unclear. The CDR3 runs to 15 residues. The ends were cut back, 3 bases at V and 4 bases at J, with 13 bases in the middle. DNA for the CDR3: TGTGCCAGCAGTTTTATCGGGCCGGGGAATCAGCCCCAGCATTTT. It encodes CASSFIGPGNQPQHF.

V gene TRBV5-1 combines with J gene TRBJ1-1, with D hard to call. The ends were cut back, 1 base at V and 2 bases at J, with 9 bases in the middle. Germline values: CDR1 SGHRS, CDR2 YFSETQ. This CDR3 spans 14 amino acids. The CDR3 DNA reads TGCGCCAGCAGCTTGATCGGGGATAACACTGAAGCTTTCTTT. It specifies CASSLIGDNTEAFF.

The genes are TRBV18 and TRBJ2-1, with TRBD2 matching 7 bases. V lost 11 bases, J lost 0 bases, and 1 base stayed unmatched. The CDR3 is made up of 12 amino acids. Germline loops: CDR1 KGHSH, CDR2 LQKENI. CDR3 in amino acids: CAGGSSYNEQFF. Written as DNA, the CDR3 is TGTGCCGGCGGGAGCTCCTACAATGAGCAGTTCTTC. Combining the CDR3 with reference TRBV18 and TRBJ2-1 gives the whole variable domain NAGVMQNPRHLVRRRGQEARLRCSPMKGHSHVYWYRQLPEEGLKFMVYLQKENIIDESGMPKERFSAEFPKEGPSILRIQQVVRGDSAAYFCAGGSSYNEQFFGPGTRLTVL.